This T cell receptor (beta chain) was profiled in a study of Ad26.COV2.S vaccination and SARS-CoV-2 variants. Study details: The authors gave Ad26.COV2.S intramuscularly, either once or twice 56 days apart. Study-level results: It was vaccine recipients, not placebo recipients, who had the higher spike-specific TCR breadth.

To note about this clone: Its specificity is unknown.

The treatment denotes: 15 to 20 received Ad26.COV2.S at low or high dose, single or two shots; five or six received placebo; per-sample allocation not given. The samples were gathered on day 63 after the first injection of vaccine or placebo. Boston provided a donor who was an adult aged 18-55 years. The method was immunoSEQ multiplex PCR; TCRdb's version includes in-frame clones alone and lacks a portion of them. In the table there are 410,000 or so clones, 90% of which are singletons. V dropped 6 bases and J dropped 6; count of bases not matched to a gene: 10. The germline gives CDR1 MNHNY, CDR2 SVGAGI (reference sequence). This CDR3 spans 14 amino acids.

The receptor's source is a person between 18 and 65 years old who received the Ad26.COV2.S COVID-19 vaccine or a placebo. The chain carries TRBV6-6 and TRBJ1-2, with TRBD1 matching over 7 bases. The specimen was peripheral blood, collected in a trial of Ad26.COV2.S vaccine versus placebo. CDR3 bases: TGTGCCAGCAGACCCCGGGACAGCGAGGATGGCTACACCTTC. It specifies CASRPRDSEDGYTF.